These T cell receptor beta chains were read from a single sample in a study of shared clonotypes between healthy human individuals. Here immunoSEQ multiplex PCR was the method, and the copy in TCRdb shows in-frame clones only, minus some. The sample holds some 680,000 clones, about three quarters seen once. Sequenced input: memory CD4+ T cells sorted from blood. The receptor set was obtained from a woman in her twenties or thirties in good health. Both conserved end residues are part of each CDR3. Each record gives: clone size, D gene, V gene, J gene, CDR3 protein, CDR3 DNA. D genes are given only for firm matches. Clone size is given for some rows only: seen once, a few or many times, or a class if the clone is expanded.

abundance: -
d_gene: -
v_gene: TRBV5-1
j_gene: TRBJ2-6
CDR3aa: CATGALGATGANVLTF
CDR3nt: TGCGCCACCGGGGCGCTGGGGGCGACCGGGGCCAACGTCCTGACTTTC

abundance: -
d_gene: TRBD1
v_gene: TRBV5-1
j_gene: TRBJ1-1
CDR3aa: CASSVQGAGTEAFF
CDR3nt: TGCGCCAGCAGCGTACAGGGGGCTGGCACTGAAGCTTTCTTT

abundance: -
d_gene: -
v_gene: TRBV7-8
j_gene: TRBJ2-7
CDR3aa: CASSLFAPYEQYF
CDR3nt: TGTGCCAGCAGCTTATTTGCCCCGTACGAGCAGTACTTC

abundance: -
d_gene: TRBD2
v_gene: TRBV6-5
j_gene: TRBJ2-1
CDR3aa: CASSFQVAGDHEQFF
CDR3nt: TGTGCCAGCAGTTTCCAGGTAGCGGGAGATCATGAGCAGTTCTTC

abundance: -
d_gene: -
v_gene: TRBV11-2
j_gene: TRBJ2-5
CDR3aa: CASSLGSAPQGRETQYF
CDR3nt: TGTGCCAGCAGCTTAGGTAGCGCCCCTCAGGGGCGAGAGACCCAGTACTTC

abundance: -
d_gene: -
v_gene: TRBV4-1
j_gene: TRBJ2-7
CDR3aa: CASSSPSRGVYEQYF
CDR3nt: TGCGCCAGCAGCTCGCCCAGCAGGGGTGTCTACGAGCAGTACTTC

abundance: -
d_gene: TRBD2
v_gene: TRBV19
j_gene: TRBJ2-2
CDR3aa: CASIRTSRQPGELFF
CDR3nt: TGTGCCAGTATCCGGACTAGCAGGCAGCCCGGGGAGCTGTTTTTT

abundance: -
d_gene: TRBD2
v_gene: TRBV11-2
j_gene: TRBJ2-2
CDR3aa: CASSLGSAGATGELFF
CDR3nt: TGTGCCAGCAGCTTAGGTTCAGCGGGAGCTACCGGGGAGCTGTTTTTT

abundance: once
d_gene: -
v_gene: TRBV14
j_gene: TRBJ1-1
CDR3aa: CASSQSVSTEAFF
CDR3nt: TGTGCCAGCAGCCAGTCGGTGAGCACTGAAGCTTTCTTT

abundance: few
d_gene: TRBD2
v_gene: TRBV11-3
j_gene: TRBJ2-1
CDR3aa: CASSPSSGHNEQFF
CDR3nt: TGTGCCAGCAGCCCATCTAGCGGACACAATGAGCAGTTCTTC

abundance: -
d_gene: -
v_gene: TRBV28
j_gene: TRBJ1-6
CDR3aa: CASGRDSPLHF
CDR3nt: TGTGCCAGCGGCAGGGATTCACCCCTCCACTTT

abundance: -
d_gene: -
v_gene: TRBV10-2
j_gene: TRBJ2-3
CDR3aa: CASSGKGPFSTDTQYF
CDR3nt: TGCGCCAGCAGTGGGAAAGGACCATTTAGCACAGATACGCAGTATTTT

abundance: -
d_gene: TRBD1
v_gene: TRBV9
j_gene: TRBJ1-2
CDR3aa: CASSVGDRGYNYGYTF
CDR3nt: TGTGCCAGCAGCGTAGGTGACAGGGGGTATAACTATGGCTACACCTTC

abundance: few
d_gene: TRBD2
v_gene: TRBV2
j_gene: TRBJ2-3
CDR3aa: CASSVAGVGTDTQYF
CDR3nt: TGTGCCAGCAGTGTAGCGGGAGTGGGCACAGATACGCAGTATTTT

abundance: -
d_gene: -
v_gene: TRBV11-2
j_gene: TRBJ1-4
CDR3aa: CASSSRGTEKLFF
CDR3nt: TGTGCCAGCAGCTCCCGGGGAACTGAAAAACTGTTTTTT

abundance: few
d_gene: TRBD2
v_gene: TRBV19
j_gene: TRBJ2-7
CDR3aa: CASSVTSGSHEQYF
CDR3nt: TGTGCCAGTAGTGTGACTAGCGGGAGTCACGAGCAGTACTTC

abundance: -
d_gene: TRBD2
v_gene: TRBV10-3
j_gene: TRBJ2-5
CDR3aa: CAISEAFGSTSGRGETQYF
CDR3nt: TGTGCCATCAGTGAGGCATTTGGATCAACTAGCGGGAGAGGGGAGACCCAGTACTTC

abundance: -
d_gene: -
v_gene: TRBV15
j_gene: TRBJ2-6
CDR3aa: CATSGGRSGANVLTF
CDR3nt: TGTGCCACCAGCGGTGGTCGCTCTGGGGCCAACGTCCTGACTTTC

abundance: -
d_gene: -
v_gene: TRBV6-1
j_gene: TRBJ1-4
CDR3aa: CASNDAGTTNEKLFF
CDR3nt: TGTGCCAGCAACGATGCAGGGACAACTAATGAAAAACTGTTTTTT

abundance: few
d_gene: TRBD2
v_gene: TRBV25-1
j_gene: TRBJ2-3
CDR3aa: CAVEGLADTDTQYF
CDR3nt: TGTGCCGTAGAGGGACTAGCGGACACAGATACGCAGTATTTT

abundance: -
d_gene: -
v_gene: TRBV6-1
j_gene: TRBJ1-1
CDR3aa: CASGGVGRYTEAFF
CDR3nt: TGTGCCAGCGGAGGGGTGGGGCGGTATACTGAAGCTTTCTTT

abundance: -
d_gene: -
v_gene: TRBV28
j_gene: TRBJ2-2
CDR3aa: CASKPYGGANTGELFF
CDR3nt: TGTGCCAGCAAACCTTATGGAGGTGCGAACACCGGGGAGCTGTTTTTT

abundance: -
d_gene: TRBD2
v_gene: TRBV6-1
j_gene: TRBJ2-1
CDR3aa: CASSFAGGPVEQFF
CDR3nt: TGTGCCAGCTCCTTTGCGGGAGGGCCGGTTGAGCAGTTCTTC

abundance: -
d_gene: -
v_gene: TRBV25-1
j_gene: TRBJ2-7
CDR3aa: CASSEWKGYSLYF
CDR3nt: TGTGCCAGCAGTGAATGGAAGGGCTACTCCTTGTACTTC